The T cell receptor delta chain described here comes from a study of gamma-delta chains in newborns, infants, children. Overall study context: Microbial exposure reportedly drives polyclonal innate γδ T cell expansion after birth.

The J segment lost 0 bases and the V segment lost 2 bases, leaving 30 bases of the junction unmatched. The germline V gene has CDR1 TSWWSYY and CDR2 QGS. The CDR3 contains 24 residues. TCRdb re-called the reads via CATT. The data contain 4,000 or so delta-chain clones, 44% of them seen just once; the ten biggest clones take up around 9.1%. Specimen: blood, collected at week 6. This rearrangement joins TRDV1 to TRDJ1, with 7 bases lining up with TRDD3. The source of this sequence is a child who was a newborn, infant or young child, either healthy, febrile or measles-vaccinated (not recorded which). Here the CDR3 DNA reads TGTGCTCTTGGGGAAATTTTCAGTAGGGTTTCTACTGGGGCCCTCGCGCGGTACACCGATAAACTCATCTTT. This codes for CALGEIFSRVSTGALARYTDKLIF.